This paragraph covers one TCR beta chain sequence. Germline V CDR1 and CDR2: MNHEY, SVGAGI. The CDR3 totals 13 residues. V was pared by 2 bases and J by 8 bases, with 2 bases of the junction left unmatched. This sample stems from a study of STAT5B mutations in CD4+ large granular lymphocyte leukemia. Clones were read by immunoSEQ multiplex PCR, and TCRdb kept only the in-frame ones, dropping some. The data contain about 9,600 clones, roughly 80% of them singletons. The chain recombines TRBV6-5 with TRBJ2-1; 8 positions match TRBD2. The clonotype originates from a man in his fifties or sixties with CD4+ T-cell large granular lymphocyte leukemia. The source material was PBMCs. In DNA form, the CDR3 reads TGTGCCAGCAGTTACCAGCGGGAGTATGAGCAGTTCTTC. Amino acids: CASSYQREYEQFF.